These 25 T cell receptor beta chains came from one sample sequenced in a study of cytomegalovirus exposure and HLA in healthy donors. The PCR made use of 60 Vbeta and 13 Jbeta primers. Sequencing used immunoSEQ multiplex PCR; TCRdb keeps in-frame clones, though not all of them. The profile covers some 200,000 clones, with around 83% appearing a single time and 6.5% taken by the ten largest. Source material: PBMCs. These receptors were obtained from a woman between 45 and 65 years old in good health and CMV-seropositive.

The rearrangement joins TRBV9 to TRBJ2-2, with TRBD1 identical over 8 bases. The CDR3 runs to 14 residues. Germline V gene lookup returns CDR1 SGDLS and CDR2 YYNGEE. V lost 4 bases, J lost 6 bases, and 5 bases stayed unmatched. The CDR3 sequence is CASSQDRDPGELFF. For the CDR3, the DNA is TGTGCCAGCAGCCAGGACAGGGATCCCGGGGAGCTGTTTTTT.

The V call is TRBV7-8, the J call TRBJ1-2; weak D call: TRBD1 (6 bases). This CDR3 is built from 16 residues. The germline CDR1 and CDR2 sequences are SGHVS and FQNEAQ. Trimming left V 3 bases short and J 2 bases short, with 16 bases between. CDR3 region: CASSFNRDTGNYGYTF. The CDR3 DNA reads TGTGCCAGCAGCTTCAACCGGGACACCGGGAACTATGGCTACACCTTC.

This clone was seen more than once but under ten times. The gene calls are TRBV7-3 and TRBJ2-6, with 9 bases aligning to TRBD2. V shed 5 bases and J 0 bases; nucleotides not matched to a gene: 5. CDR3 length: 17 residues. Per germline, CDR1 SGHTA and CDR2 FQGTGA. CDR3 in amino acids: CASSPQTSGSGANVLTF. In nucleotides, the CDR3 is TGTGCCAGCAGCCCCCAGACTAGCGGCTCTGGGGCCAACGTCCTGACTTTC.

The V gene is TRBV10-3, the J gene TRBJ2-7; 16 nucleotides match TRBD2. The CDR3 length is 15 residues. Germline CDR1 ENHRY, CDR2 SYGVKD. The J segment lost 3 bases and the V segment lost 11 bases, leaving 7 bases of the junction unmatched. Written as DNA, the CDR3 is TGTGCCGTAGCCGGGACTAGCGGGAGGGACTACGAGCAGTACTTC. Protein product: CAVAGTSGRDYEQYF.

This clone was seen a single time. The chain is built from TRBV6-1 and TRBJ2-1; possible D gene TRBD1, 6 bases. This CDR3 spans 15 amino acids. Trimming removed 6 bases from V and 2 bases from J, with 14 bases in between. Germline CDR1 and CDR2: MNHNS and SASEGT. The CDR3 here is CASRRGTSPYNEQFF. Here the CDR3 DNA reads TGTGCCAGCAGGAGGGGGACAAGCCCCTACAATGAGCAGTTCTTC.

This chain's CDR3 is CATSRAVTLKAYEQYF. CDR3 in DNA: TGTGCCACCAGCAGGGCCGTCACTCTCAAAGCGTACGAGCAGTACTTC. J is TRBJ2-7 and V is TRBV15; D is unclear. Germline CDR1 reads LNHNV; CDR2 reads YYDKDF (reference sequence). The CDR3 sequence is 16 residues long. The V end was cut by 3 bases, the J end by 4 bases, with 19 bases between.

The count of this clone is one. The CDR3 sequence: CASSLRQGSGNTIYF. The CDR3 coding sequence is TGTGCCAGCAGCTTACGACAGGGGAGTGGAAACACCATATATTTT. The rearrangement uses TRBV7-9 and TRBJ1-3; 8 bases line up with TRBD1. Germline CDR1 SEHNR, CDR2 FQNEAQ (reference sequence). J lost 3 bases, V lost 2 bases, and 3 bases had no gene match. The CDR3 is 15 residues long.

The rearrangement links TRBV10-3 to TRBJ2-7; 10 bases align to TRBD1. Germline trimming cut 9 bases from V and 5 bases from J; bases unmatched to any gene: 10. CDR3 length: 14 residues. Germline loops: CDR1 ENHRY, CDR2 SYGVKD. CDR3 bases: TGTGCCATTTCTCCTCGACAGGGGGCGAACGAGCAGTACTTC. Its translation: CAISPRQGANEQYF.

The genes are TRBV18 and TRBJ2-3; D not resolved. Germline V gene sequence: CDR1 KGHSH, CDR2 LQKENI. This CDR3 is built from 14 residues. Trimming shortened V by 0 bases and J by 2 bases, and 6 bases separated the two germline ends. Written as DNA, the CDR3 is TGTGCCAGCTCACCACCGAGAGCCACAGATACGCAGTATTTT. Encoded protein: CASSPPRATDTQYF. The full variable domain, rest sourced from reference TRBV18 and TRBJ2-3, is NAGVMQNPRHLVRRRGQEARLRCSPMKGHSHVYWYRQLPEEGLKFMVYLQKENIIDESGMPKERFSAEFPKEGPSILRIQQVVRGDSAAYFCASSPPRATDTQYFGPGTRLTVL.

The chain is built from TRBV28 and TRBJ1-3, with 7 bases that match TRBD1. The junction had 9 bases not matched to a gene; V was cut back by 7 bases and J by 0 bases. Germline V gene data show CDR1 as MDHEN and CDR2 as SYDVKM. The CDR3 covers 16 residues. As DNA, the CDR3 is TGTGCCAGCAATTCAGGGACAGTGAACTCTGGAAACACCATATATTTT. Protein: CASNSGTVNSGNTIYF.

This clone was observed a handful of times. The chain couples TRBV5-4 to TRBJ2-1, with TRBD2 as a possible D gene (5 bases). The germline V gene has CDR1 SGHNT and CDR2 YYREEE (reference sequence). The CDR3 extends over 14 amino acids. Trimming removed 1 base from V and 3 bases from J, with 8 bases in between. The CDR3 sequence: CASSLPGLYNEQFF. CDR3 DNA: TGTGCCAGCAGCTTGCCCGGACTCTACAATGAGCAGTTCTTC.

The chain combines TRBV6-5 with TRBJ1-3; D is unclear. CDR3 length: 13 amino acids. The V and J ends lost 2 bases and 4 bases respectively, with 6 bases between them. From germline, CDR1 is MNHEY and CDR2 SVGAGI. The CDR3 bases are TGTGCCAGCAGTTACCCTCCGGGAAACACCATATATTTT. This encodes CASSYPPGNTIYF.

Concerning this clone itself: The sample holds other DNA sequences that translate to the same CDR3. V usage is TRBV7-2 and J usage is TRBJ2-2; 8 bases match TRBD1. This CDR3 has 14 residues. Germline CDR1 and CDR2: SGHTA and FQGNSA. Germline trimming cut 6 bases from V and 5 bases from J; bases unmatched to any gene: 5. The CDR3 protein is CASRPGQATGELFF. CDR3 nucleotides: TGTGCCAGCAGACCGGGACAGGCGACCGGGGAGCTGTTTTTT.

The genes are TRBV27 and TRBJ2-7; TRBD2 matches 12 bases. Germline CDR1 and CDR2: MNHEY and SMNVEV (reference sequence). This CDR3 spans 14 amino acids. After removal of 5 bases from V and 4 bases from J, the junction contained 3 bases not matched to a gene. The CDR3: CASSQGTSGYEQYF. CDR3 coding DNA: TGTGCCAGCAGTCAAGGGACTAGCGGGTACGAGCAGTACTTC.

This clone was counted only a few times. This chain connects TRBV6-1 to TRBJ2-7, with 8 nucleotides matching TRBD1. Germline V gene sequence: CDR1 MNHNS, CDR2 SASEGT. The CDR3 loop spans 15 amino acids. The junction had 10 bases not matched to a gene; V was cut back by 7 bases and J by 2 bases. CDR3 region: CASTFRDRNPYEQYF. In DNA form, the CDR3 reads TGTGCCAGCACCTTTCGGGACAGGAACCCCTACGAGCAGTACTTC.

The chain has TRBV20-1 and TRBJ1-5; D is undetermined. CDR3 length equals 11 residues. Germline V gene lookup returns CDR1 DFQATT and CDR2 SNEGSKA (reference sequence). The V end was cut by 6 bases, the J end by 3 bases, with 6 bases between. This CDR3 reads CSAGFNQPQHF. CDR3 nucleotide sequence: TGCAGTGCGGGCTTCAATCAGCCCCAGCATTTT.

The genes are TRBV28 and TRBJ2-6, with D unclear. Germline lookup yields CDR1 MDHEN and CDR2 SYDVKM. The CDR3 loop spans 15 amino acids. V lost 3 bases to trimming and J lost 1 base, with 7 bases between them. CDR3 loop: CASSLRLSGANVLTF. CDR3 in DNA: TGTGCCAGCAGTTTGAGGCTTTCTGGGGCCAACGTCCTGACTTTC. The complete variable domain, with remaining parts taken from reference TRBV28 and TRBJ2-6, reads DVKVTQSSRYLVKRTGEKVFLECVQDMDHENMFWYRQDPGLGLRLIYFSYDVKMKEKGDIPEGYSVSREKKERFSLILESASTNQTSMYLCASSLRLSGANVLTFGAGSRLTVL.

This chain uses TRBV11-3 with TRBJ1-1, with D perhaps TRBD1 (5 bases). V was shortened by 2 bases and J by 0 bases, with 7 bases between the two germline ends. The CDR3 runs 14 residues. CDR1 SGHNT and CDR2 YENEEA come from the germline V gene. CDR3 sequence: CASSLQGLNTEAFF. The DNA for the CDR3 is TGTGCCAGCAGCTTACAGGGTCTGAACACTGAAGCTTTCTTT.

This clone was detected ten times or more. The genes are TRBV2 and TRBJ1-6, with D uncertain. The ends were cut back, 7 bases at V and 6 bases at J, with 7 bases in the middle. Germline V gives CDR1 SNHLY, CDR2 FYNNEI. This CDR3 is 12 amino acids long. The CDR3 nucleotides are TGTGCCAGCACCAAAATTAATTCACCCCTCCACTTT. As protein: CASTKINSPLHF.

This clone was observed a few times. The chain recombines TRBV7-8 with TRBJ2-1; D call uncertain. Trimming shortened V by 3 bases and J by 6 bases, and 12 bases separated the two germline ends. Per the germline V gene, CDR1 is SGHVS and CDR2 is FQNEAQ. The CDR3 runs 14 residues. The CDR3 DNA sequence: TGTGCCAGCAGCTTCCGTGGGTCGGGCAATGAGCAGTTCTTC. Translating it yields CASSFRGSGNEQFF.

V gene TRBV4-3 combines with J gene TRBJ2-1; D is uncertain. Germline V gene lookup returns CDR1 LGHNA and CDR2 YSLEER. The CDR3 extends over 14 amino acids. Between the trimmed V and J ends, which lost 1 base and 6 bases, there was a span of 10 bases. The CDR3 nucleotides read TGCGCCAGCAGCCAAGGGGCGATTCCCAATGAGCAGTTCTTC. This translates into CASSQGAIPNEQFF.

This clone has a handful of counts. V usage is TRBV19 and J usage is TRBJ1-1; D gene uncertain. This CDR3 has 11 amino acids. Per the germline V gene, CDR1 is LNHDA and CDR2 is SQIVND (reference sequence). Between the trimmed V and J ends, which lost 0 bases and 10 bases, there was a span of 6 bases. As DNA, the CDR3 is TGTGCCAGTAGTATAGACCGGGGAGCTTTCTTT. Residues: CASSIDRGAFF.

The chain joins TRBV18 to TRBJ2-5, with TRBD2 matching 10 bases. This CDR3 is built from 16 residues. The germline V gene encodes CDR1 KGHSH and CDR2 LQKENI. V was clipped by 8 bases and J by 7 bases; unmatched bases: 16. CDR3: CASLTGTSASTGTQYF. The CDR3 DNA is TGTGCCAGCCTCACCGGGACTAGCGCTTCCACCGGGACCCAGTACTTC.

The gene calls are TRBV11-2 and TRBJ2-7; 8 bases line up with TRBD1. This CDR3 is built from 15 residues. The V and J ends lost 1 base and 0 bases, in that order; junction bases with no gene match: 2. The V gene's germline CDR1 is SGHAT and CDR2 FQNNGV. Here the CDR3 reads CASSLGTGSSYEQYF. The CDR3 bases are TGTGCCAGCAGCTTAGGGACAGGGAGCTCCTACGAGCAGTACTTC.

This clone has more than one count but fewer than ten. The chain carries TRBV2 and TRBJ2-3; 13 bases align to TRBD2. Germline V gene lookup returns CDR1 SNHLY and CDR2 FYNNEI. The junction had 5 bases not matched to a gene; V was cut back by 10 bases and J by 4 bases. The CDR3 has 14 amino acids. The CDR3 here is CATGLAGWADTQYF. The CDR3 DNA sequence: TGTGCCACGGGACTAGCGGGATGGGCAGATACGCAGTATTTT. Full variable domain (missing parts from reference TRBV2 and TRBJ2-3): EPEVTQTPSHQVTQMGQEVILRCVPISNHLYFYWYRQILGQKVEFLVSFYNNEISEKSEIFDDQFSVERPDGSNFTLKIRSTKLEDSAMYFCATGLAGWADTQYFGPGTRLTVL.